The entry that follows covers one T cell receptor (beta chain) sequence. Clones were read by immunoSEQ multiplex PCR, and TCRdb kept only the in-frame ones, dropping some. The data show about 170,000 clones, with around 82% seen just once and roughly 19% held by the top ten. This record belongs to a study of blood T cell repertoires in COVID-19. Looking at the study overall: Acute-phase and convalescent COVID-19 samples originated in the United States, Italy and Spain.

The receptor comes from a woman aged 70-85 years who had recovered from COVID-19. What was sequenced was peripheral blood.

CDR3 DNA sequence: TGTGCCAGCAGTTTATTCGAGGCGCGGGCCCAGCATTTT. Translation gives CASSLFEARAQHF. V usage is TRBV28 and J usage is TRBJ1-5; no reliable D call. Per the germline V gene, CDR1 is MDHEN and CDR2 is SYDVKM. CDR3 size: 13 residues. Trimming took 1 base from V and 11 from J, leaving 12 bases between them. Supplemented by reference TRBV28 and TRBJ1-5, the full variable domain reads DVKVTQSSRYLVKRTGEKVFLECVQDMDHENMFWYRQDPGLGLRLIYFSYDVKMKEKGDIPEGYSVSREKKERFSLILESASTNQTSMYLCASSLFEARAQHFGDGTRLSIL.